These T cell receptor beta chains were read from a single sample in a study of blood T cell repertoires in COVID-19. The method was immunoSEQ multiplex PCR; TCRdb's version includes in-frame clones alone and lacks a portion of them. The table shows under 350,000 clones, with around nine tenths occurring only once. Sequencing input: PBMCs or T cells enriched from blood (not recorded which). These receptors all come from a woman between 18 and 29 years old who had recovered from COVID-19. Each CDR3 is given with its conserved first and last residue. A D gene is named only where the DNA matches it firmly. Rows may omit the clone size; those that give it use once, few, many or a size class.

j_gene	d_gene	abundance	v_gene	CDR3aa	CDR3nt
TRBJ1-2	NA	NA	TRBV27	CASSFSSNYGYTF	TGTGCCAGCAGTTTTTCTTCCAACTATGGCTACACCTTC
TRBJ2-2	NA	NA	TRBV29-1	CSVLKINTGELFF	TGCAGCGTTCTAAAGATTAACACCGGGGAGCTGTTTTTT
TRBJ1-2	NA	NA	TRBV19	CASQRGGAGYGYTF	TGTGCCAGCCAGAGGGGGGGCGCTGGCTATGGCTACACCTTC
TRBJ2-1	TRBD2	NA	TRBV9	CASSVSSGRAGNEQFF	TGTGCCAGCAGCGTTTCTAGCGGGAGGGCCGGGAATGAGCAGTTCTTC
TRBJ2-3	TRBD2	NA	TRBV27	CASTSGSFGDTQYF	TGTGCCAGCACTAGCGGGAGCTTTGGAGATACGCAGTATTTT
TRBJ2-1	TRBD2	NA	TRBV6-5	CASSPSGRYNEQFF	TGTGCCAGCAGTCCTAGCGGGCGGTACAATGAGCAGTTCTTC
TRBJ1-5	TRBD1	NA	TRBV9	CASSQTGGREPQHF	TGTGCCAGCAGCCAGACAGGGGGCAGAGAGCCCCAGCATTTT
TRBJ2-2	TRBD2	NA	TRBV3-1/TRBV3-2	CASSQDLAANTGELFF	TGTGCCAGCAGCCAAGATCTAGCGGCGAACACCGGGGAGCTGTTTTTT
TRBJ1-1	NA	NA	TRBV5-1	CASSKSTGNTEAFF	TGCGCCAGCAGCAAGAGCACAGGGAACACTGAAGCTTTCTTT
TRBJ1-1	TRBD1	NA	TRBV7-2	CASSPSDRFGTEAFF	TGTGCCAGCAGCCCCTCGGACAGGTTTGGCACTGAAGCTTTCTTT
TRBJ2-1	TRBD1	few	TRBV2	CASRDGTGGYNEQFF	TGTGCCAGCAGAGACGGGACAGGGGGCTACAATGAGCAGTTCTTC
TRBJ2-3	NA	NA	TRBV28	CASRIQAADTQYF	TGTGCCAGCAGGATACAGGCGGCCGATACGCAGTATTTT
TRBJ1-1	NA	NA	TRBV29-1	CSVVRNTEAFF	TGCAGCGTTGTTAGAAACACTGAAGCTTTCTTT
TRBJ2-1	NA	NA	TRBV6-5	CASTLSSYNEQFF	TGTGCCAGCACTCTGAGCTCCTACAATGAGCAGTTCTTC
TRBJ2-7	TRBD1	NA	TRBV10-3	CAIRIGQGAYEQYF	TGTGCCATCAGAATAGGACAGGGAGCCTACGAGCAGTACTTC
TRBJ1-3	NA	NA	TRBV19	CASSMGDSGNTIYF	TGTGCCAGTAGTATGGGGGACTCCGGAAACACCATATATTTT
TRBJ1-2	NA	NA	TRBV10-2	CASSEYRREGYTF	TGCGCCAGCAGTGAGTATCGGAGAGAAGGCTACACCTTC
TRBJ2-2	NA	NA	TRBV3-1/TRBV3-2	CASSQERDRFVKPNTGELFF	TGTGCCAGCAGCCAAGAGCGGGACAGATTTGTGAAACCGAACACCGGGGAGCTGTTTTTT